Following are 3 T cell receptor beta chains from one sample sequenced in a study of human T cells and chemical hapten exposure. TCRdb processed the RACE reads anew with MiXCR; each CDR3 protein has one entry. The sample has some 350,000 distinct CDR3 sequences, 5.5% to 8% seen once. Time point defined: patch test 1, 2 weeks after DPC sensitization. Sample treatment: therapeutic diphenylcyclopropenone sensitization with weekly scalp DPC. This specimen consisted of whole blood, obtained in connection with sensitization to the hapten diphenylcyclopropenone (DPC). The receptor source for this set is a woman aged 18 to 35 with alopecia areata. Some clones in this sample may be carry-over from other donors' samples.

The V call is TRBV18, the J call TRBJ1-5; the D is unclear. The CDR3 has 14 amino acids. The germline gives CDR1 KGHSH, CDR2 LQKENI. Deletions cut 3 bases from V and 1 base from J, with 7 bases between. The CDR3 nucleotides are TGTGCCAGCTCACCTCTGGGCAGCAATCAGCCCCAGCATTTT. Residues: CASSPLGSNQPQHF.

This clonotype has a count of ten or more. The CDR3 loop reads CSAVGGNQPQHF. The DNA for the CDR3 is TGCAGTGCAGTGGGGGGCAATCAGCCCCAGCATTTT. The chain combines TRBV20-1 with TRBJ1-5; weak D call: TRBD1 (5 bases). Trimming took off 6 bases at V and 2 bases at J, with 8 bases between the two ends. The CDR3 length is 12 residues. Germline V CDR1 and CDR2: DFQATT, SNEGSKA (reference sequence).

This chain connects TRBV6-2 or TRBV6-3 to TRBJ2-5; D is ambiguous. The CDR3 runs to 12 residues. Germline V gene sequence: CDR1 MNHEY, CDR2 SVGEGT. Between the trimmed V and J ends, which lost 0 bases and 14 bases, there was a span of 13 bases. The DNA for the CDR3 is TGTGCCAGCAGTTACTCTAACGCGTACTTCTACTTC. This gives the protein CASSYSNAYFYF.